The clone carrying this T cell receptor beta chain was observed a handful of times. Its antigen is not identified. Different DNA sequences within this sample yield the same CDR3. This sample is drawn from a study of beta chain features in type 1 diabetes. Study findings and constraints: Insertions at VDJ junctions were less frequent in type 1 diabetes patients. These patients also deleted more nucleotides at the same junctions. Patients with Type 1 diabetes showed moderately but significantly shorter TCRB CDR3s in all four CD4+ subsets.

The germline V gene has CDR1 SEHNR and CDR2 FQNEAQ (reference sequence). Unmatched junction bases numbered 3, after V lost 3 bases and J lost 4 bases. The CDR3 extends over 14 amino acids. TCRB transcripts that were expressed got sequenced, as all of the isolated RNA had been reverse transcribed. The repertoire was sequenced with immunoSEQ multiplex PCR; TCRdb's copy has only in-frame clones and lacks some. The table lists a few hundred thousand clones, 9.5% to 13% of them singletons. This TCR came from a man aged 25 to 45 with type 1 diabetes. V usage is TRBV7-9 and J usage is TRBJ2-3; TRBD1 matches 8 bases. Sequences were obtained from naive CD4+ T cells from blood. The CDR3 DNA reads TGTGCCAGCAGCTTCGGACAGGGTCCAGATACGCAGTATTTT. Amino acid sequence: CASSFGQGPDTQYF.